This record concerns one T cell receptor (beta chain) sequence. What it binds is unknown. The V gene end was trimmed by 2 bases and the J gene end by 3 bases; junction bases not matched to a gene: 0. This CDR3 is 14 amino acids long. CDR1 is SNHLY, CDR2 FYNNEI, per germline. PCR was performed using 60 Vbeta and 13 Jbeta primers. Original data processing: Per a later analysis, the number of unique TCR beta chains was 75 million to 90 million, of which around 10 million were shared. Produced via immunoSEQ multiplex PCR; TCRdb's table is partial and in-frame only. Clone size and the V and J calls come from that table; the DNA yielded D and trimming. Of approximately 110,000 clones in the sample, 74% were seen once. The entry originates in a study of cytomegalovirus exposure and HLA in healthy donors. Across the whole study: Prior work identified 120 million or so unique TCR beta sequences in some 180 million T cells.

Study-level findings and limits: A prior analysis recorded that most TCR beta V segments were productive about 90% or about 30% of the time. In a later analysis, several top co-occurrence clusters appeared linked to parvovirus B19, influenza, CMV and Epstein-Barr virus.

This chain joins TRBV2 and TRBJ2-1; 8 nucleotides agree with TRBD2. This receptor was identified in a man aged 45-60 years in good health and CMV-seropositive. Sequencing was performed on PBMCs. CDR3 coding DNA: TGTGCCAGCAGTGAACTAGCGGGCTACAATGAGCAGTTCTTC. Protein sequence: CASSELAGYNEQFF. Combining the CDR3 with reference TRBV2 and TRBJ2-1 gives the whole variable domain EPEVTQTPSHQVTQMGQEVILRCVPISNHLYFYWYRQILGQKVEFLVSFYNNEISEKSEIFDDQFSVERPDGSNFTLKIRSTKLEDSAMYFCASSELAGYNEQFFGPGTRLTVL.